This T cell receptor beta chain was recorded in a study of tumor and adjacent non-tumor tissue in lung cancer. The overall study: Patients comprised about eleven adenocarcinoma, a couple of squamous cell carcinoma and 1 small cell lung cancer. Patients were aged roughly 30 to 76, ten or so men and a handful of women, stage I to III.

As for this clonotype: The junction departs from the called germline gene at one end, perhaps through a read error.

RNA was extracted from bulk tissue without any cell sorting. Newly diagnosed lung cancer patients had thoracic surgery in China, August–late 2014, without prior chemotherapy. The germline CDR1 and CDR2 sequences are MGHRA and YSYEKL. The CDR3 consists of 17 residues. Three rounds of nested PCR, following a modified ARM-PCR protocol, produced the TCRbeta library. TCRdb re-called the multiplex PCR reads through MiXCR, storing one row per CDR3 protein. The sample gives approximately 75,000 distinct CDR3 sequences, roughly 73% of which show up once; 12% is in the top ten. Specimen: lung tumor tissue. The J gene is TRBJ2-1, the V gene TRBV4-1; 9 nucleotides align to TRBD2. The sequence was obtained from a woman in her forties or fifties with non-small cell lung cancer. DNA for the CDR3: TGCGCCAGCTGCCAAGATGGGGGGACTAGCCTTTACAATGAGCAGTTCTTC. Its translation: CASCQDGGTSLYNEQFF.